These 27 T cell receptor beta chains originate from one sample sequenced in a study of blood T cell repertoires in COVID-19. Repertoires were generated with immunoSEQ multiplex PCR, while TCRdb's copy carries only in-frame clones and drops some. The sample consists of under 110,000 clones, around 78% of them appearing once. The sequenced sample consisted of peripheral blood. Receptor source: a man of 80 years or more with COVID-19, enrolled during active disease.

The chain carries TRBV7-9 and TRBJ2-1; D is perhaps TRBD2 (5 bases). CDR3 length: 11 amino acids. Germline values: CDR1 SEHNR, CDR2 FQNEAQ (reference sequence). With 8 bases removed from V and 9 bases from J, the gap between germline ends came to 11 bases. CDR3 sequence reads: CASVRGSEQFF. Here the CDR3 DNA reads TGTGCCAGCGTTAGAGGGAGTGAGCAGTTCTTC.

This clone is a singleton in its sample. V gene TRBV4-2 combines with J gene TRBJ1-1, with 10 positions matching TRBD1. This CDR3 is built from 15 residues. After removal of 1 base from V and 5 bases from J, the junction contained 4 bases not matched to a gene. Germline values: CDR1 LGHNA, CDR2 YNFKEQ. CDR3 residues: CASSQADRGVTEAFF. CDR3 nucleotides: TGTGCCAGCAGCCAAGCGGACAGGGGGGTGACTGAAGCTTTCTTT.

V usage is TRBV19 and J usage is TRBJ1-5; a possible D gene is TRBD1 (6 bases). The V gene's germline CDR1 is LNHDA and CDR2 SQIVND (reference sequence). V was trimmed by 5 bases and J by 3 bases, leaving 11 bases between them. The CDR3 loop spans 14 amino acids. The chain's CDR3 is CASSPRTDNQPQHF. The CDR3 region has the DNA TGTGCCAGTAGTCCACGGACAGACAATCAGCCCCAGCATTTT.

The rearrangement uses TRBV6-5 and TRBJ2-7, with D tentatively TRBD2 (5 bases). The CDR3 has 13 residues. V lost 7 bases and J lost 0, with 10 bases in between. The germline V gene encodes CDR1 MNHEY and CDR2 SVGAGI. This chain's CDR3 is CASIGRASYEQYF. As DNA, the CDR3 is TGTGCCAGCATAGGGCGGGCCTCCTACGAGCAGTACTTC.

The V gene is TRBV28, the J gene TRBJ2-7; D not certain. The CDR3 consists of 13 residues. Trimming took 2 bases from V and 1 from J, leaving 6 bases between them. Per germline, CDR1 MDHEN and CDR2 SYDVKM. The CDR3 DNA is TGTGCCAGCAGTTTACCCCTGTCCTACGAGCAGTACTTC. Amino acid sequence: CASSLPLSYEQYF. The full variable domain, rest sourced from reference TRBV28 and TRBJ2-7, is DVKVTQSSRYLVKRTGEKVFLECVQDMDHENMFWYRQDPGLGLRLIYFSYDVKMKEKGDIPEGYSVSREKKERFSLILESASTNQTSMYLCASSLPLSYEQYFGPGTRLTVT.

This chain links TRBV6-5 with TRBJ1-2, with D possibly being TRBD1 (6 bases). The germline V and J ends were trimmed by 2 bases and 4 bases, with 14 bases remaining between them. The germline V gene has CDR1 MNHEY and CDR2 SVGAGI. The CDR3 loop spans 15 amino acids. The CDR3 DNA reads as TGTGCCAGCAGTTACGGGACATATAACGCCTATGGCTACACCTTC. Its protein product is CASSYGTYNAYGYTF.

The CDR3 spells CASSRTSDGTSGSNEQFF. For the CDR3, the DNA is TGTGCCAGCTCACGAACGAGCGACGGGACTAGCGGGAGTAATGAGCAGTTCTTC. This sequence joins TRBV18 and TRBJ2-1; 14 bases agree with TRBD2. V was pared by 4 bases and J by 7 bases, with 12 bases of the junction left unmatched. Germline CDR1 KGHSH, CDR2 LQKENI. The CDR3 has 18 amino acids. Supplemented by reference TRBV18 and TRBJ2-1, the full variable domain reads NAGVMQNPRHLVRRRGQEARLRCSPMKGHSHVYWYRQLPEEGLKFMVYLQKENIIDESGMPKERFSAEFPKEGPSILRIQQVVRGDSAAYFCASSRTSDGTSGSNEQFFGPGTRLTVL.

In this sample, this clone turned up a few times. This chain uses TRBV18 with TRBJ2-7, with TRBD2 matching 8 bases. CDR1 and CDR2 (germline): KGHSH, LQKENI. The CDR3 sequence is 16 residues long. With 0 bases clipped from V and 2 bases from J, the junction kept 6 bases outside the gene matches. The CDR3 DNA reads TGTGCCAGCTCACCACCCGGGAGGGCCGGCACCTACGAGCAGTACTTC. This gives the protein CASSPPGRAGTYEQYF.

CDR3 DNA: TGTGCCAGCTCACCACCGAGCGGGATGGAGACCCAGTACTTC. It specifies CASSPPSGMETQYF. V and J are TRBV18 and TRBJ2-5, with TRBD2 matching 7 bases. CDR1 and CDR2 from the germline V gene are KGHSH and LQKENI. After removal of 0 bases from V and 5 bases from J, the junction contained 3 bases not matched to a gene. CDR3 size: 14 residues. Looking up the rest from reference TRBV18 and TRBJ2-5 gives the full variable domain: NAGVMQNPRHLVRRRGQEARLRCSPMKGHSHVYWYRQLPEEGLKFMVYLQKENIIDESGMPKERFSAEFPKEGPSILRIQQVVRGDSAAYFCASSPPSGMETQYFGPGTRLLVL.

The chain is built from TRBV3-1 (or the pseudogene TRBV3-2) and TRBJ1-1; tentatively, D is TRBD1 (5 bases). This CDR3 region has 15 residues. Germline CDR1 reads LGHDT; CDR2 reads YNNKEL (reference sequence). Trimming stripped 0 bases from V and 4 bases from J, with 12 bases between. The CDR3 protein is CASSQDRGWTTEAFF. CDR3 nucleotide sequence: TGTGCCAGCAGCCAAGATCGGGGGTGGACCACTGAAGCTTTCTTT.

In DNA, the CDR3 is TGTGCCAGCAGTTTAGGCGAGGGAGGTCCTACCTACGAGCAGTACTTC. As protein: CASSLGEGGPTYEQYF. This chain joins TRBV28 and TRBJ2-7; D possibly corresponds to TRBD2 (6 bases). There are 16 residues in the CDR3. V gave up 2 bases and J gave up 2 bases, with 16 bases separating them. CDR1 and CDR2 from the germline V gene are MDHEN and SYDVKM.

The chain recombines TRBV11-2 with TRBJ2-7; 12 bases are shared with TRBD2. With V trimmed by 3 bases and J by 4 bases, 7 bases remained unmatched. The CDR3 length is 16 residues. The germline CDR1 and CDR2 sequences are SGHAT and FQNNGV. CDR3 bases: TGTGCCAGCAGCTTTTACCCGGGACTAGCGGGTTACGAGCAGTACTTC. Encoded protein: CASSFYPGLAGYEQYF.

The chain joins TRBV28 to TRBJ2-4; D is unclear. There are 15 residues in the CDR3. Looked up from germline, CDR1 is MDHEN and CDR2 is SYDVKM. V shed 3 bases and J shed 0 bases, with 9 bases lying between them. CDR3 DNA: TGTGCCAGCAGTTTCACATCCCTAGCCAAAAACATTCAGTACTTC. Its translation: CASSFTSLAKNIQYF.

The CDR3 is CASSPAGFSTDTQYF. The CDR3 DNA sequence: TGTGCCAGCAGTCCGGCGGGGTTTAGCACAGATACGCAGTATTTT. The gene calls are TRBV6-5 and TRBJ2-3, with D possibly being TRBD2 (6 bases). This CDR3 spans 15 amino acids. The germline gives CDR1 MNHEY, CDR2 SVGAGI. The V end lost 5 bases, the J end lost 0 bases, and 12 bases lay between the germline ends.

V and J are TRBV20-1 and TRBJ1-2, with 8 positions matching TRBD1. From germline, CDR1 is DFQATT and CDR2 SNEGSKA (reference sequence). This CDR3 is 11 amino acids long. In nucleotides, the CDR3 is TGCACCAATGACAGGGGCTATGGCTACACCTTC. Translating gives CTNDRGYGYTF.

This clone was seen once. The chain links TRBV28 to TRBJ1-2; 7 bases map to TRBD1. The V gene end was trimmed by 6 bases and the J gene end by 2 bases; junction bases not matched to a gene: 6. CDR3 length equals 14 residues. In germline, CDR1 is MDHEN, CDR2 SYDVKM. CDR3 in DNA: TGTGCCAGCAGCCGAACAGGGGTAAACTATGGCTACACCTTC. Protein: CASSRTGVNYGYTF.

V and J are TRBV6-5 and TRBJ1-5; D perhaps matches TRBD1 (5 bases). The V end was cut by 7 bases, the J end by 4 bases, with 17 bases between. Germline loops: CDR1 MNHEY, CDR2 SVGAGI. CDR3 size: 15 residues. CDR3 sequence (DNA): TGTGCCAGCATACGGGGGGGAATAGAGAATCAGCCCCAGCATTTT. Its translation is CASIRGGIENQPQHF.

Details on this clone: One junction end disagrees with the germline gene, perhaps due to a read error. The rearrangement uses TRBV6-2 or TRBV6-3 and TRBJ2-7; possibly TRBD2 for D (6 bases). The CDR3 extends over 16 amino acids. Germline values: CDR1 MNHEY, CDR2 SVGEGT. The CDR3 protein is CASSSAGDSAAGLPNF. CDR3 in DNA: TGTGCCAGCAGTTCGGCGGGTGACTCCGCCGCGGGGCTTCCGAACTTC.

The rearrangement links TRBV29-1 to TRBJ2-1, with 14 bases identical to TRBD2. The V and J ends lost 1 base and 4 bases, in that order; junction bases with no gene match: 6. The CDR3 loop spans 17 amino acids. Germline CDR1 reads SQVTM; CDR2 reads ANQGSEA. CDR3 sequence reads: CSVEGGTSGRGYNEQFF. CDR3 DNA sequence: TGCAGCGTTGAAGGGGGGACTAGCGGGAGAGGATACAATGAGCAGTTCTTC.

Concerning this clone itself: Within the sample, other DNA sequences also encode this same CDR3. The chain has TRBV29-1 and TRBJ2-5; 9 bases fit TRBD2. Germline CDR1 reads SQVTM; CDR2 reads ANQGSEA. The J segment lost 5 bases and the V segment lost 5 bases, leaving 3 bases of the junction unmatched. CDR3 length: 12 residues. The DNA for the CDR3 is TGCAGCGTTTTAGCGGGAGCGGAGACCCAGTACTTC. This encodes CSVLAGAETQYF.

This clone has a single count. The V gene is TRBV6-5, the J gene TRBJ2-3; 7 nucleotides line up with TRBD1. V gave up 2 bases and J gave up 5 bases; unmatched junction bases: 10. The germline gives CDR1 MNHEY, CDR2 SVGAGI. This CDR3 is 16 amino acids long. The CDR3 region has the DNA TGTGCCAGCAGTTACCCGGGGCAGGGGGTGGTAGATACGCAGTATTTT. Protein product: CASSYPGQGVVDTQYF.

The sample holds one count of this clone. This chain joins TRBV15 and TRBJ1-4; D unresolved. CDR3 size: 15 residues. Between the trimmed V and J ends, which lost 4 bases and 0 bases, there was a span of 9 bases. The germline V gene encodes CDR1 LNHNV and CDR2 YYDKDF (reference sequence). The CDR3 spells CATSITGATNEKLFF. The DNA of the CDR3 is TGTGCCACCAGCATAACGGGTGCAACTAATGAAAAACTGTTTTTT.

This clone occurred a few times. The genes are TRBV2 and TRBJ1-5; unclear D gene. V lost 3 bases and J 5 bases, leaving 2 bases between the germline ends. The CDR3 covers 11 residues. In germline, CDR1 is SNHLY, CDR2 FYNNEI. CDR3 DNA sequence: TGTGCCAGCAGTGACGATCAGCCCCAGCATTTT. Protein product: CASSDDQPQHF. Together with reference TRBV2 and TRBJ1-5, the CDR3 gives the full variable domain: EPEVTQTPSHQVTQMGQEVILRCVPISNHLYFYWYRQILGQKVEFLVSFYNNEISEKSEIFDDQFSVERPDGSNFTLKIRSTKLEDSAMYFCASSDDQPQHFGDGTRLSIL.

This clone was counted only a few times. This chain connects TRBV2 to TRBJ2-5; 8 positions agree with TRBD1. This CDR3 region has 15 residues. J lost 6 bases, V lost 4 bases, and 10 bases had no gene match. Germline CDR1 is SNHLY and CDR2 is FYNNEI. As DNA, the CDR3 is TGTGCCAGCAGTGTCGGGACAGGTGTTCTGCAGACCCAGTACTTC. It encodes CASSVGTGVLQTQYF.

This chain connects TRBV7-3 to TRBJ1-1; D perhaps matches TRBD1 (5 bases). V was clipped by 3 bases and J by 1 base, with 9 bases between them. Germline V gives CDR1 SGHTA, CDR2 FQGTGA. The CDR3 loop spans 14 amino acids. DNA for the CDR3: TGTGCCAGCAGCTTGGGGCGCCAGAACACTGAAGCTTTCTTT. This gives the protein CASSLGRQNTEAFF.

Written as DNA, the CDR3 is TGTGCCAGCAGCCCGCGCGGGACGAACACCGGGGAGCTGTTTTTT. This encodes CASSPRGTNTGELFF. This chain joins TRBV11-3 and TRBJ2-2; perhaps TRBD2 as D (6 bases). CDR1 is SGHNT, CDR2 YENEEA, per germline. The CDR3 consists of 15 residues. Trimming removed 5 bases at V and 0 bases at J, with 10 bases between. The full variable domain, its missing parts supplied by reference TRBV11-3 and TRBJ2-2, is EAGVVQSPRYKIIEKKQPVAFWCNPISGHNTLYWYLQNLGQGPELLIRYENEEAVDDSQLPKDRFSAERLKGVDSTLKIQPAELGDSAVYLCASSPRGTNTGELFFGEGSRLTVL.

This rearrangement joins TRBV2 to TRBJ2-3, with 8 bases that match TRBD1. Germline CDR1 and CDR2: SNHLY and FYNNEI. This CDR3 has 14 residues. V trimming: 9 bases; J trimming: 3 bases; junction bases outside the gene matches: 8. CDR3 loop: CASATGASTDTQYF. CDR3 DNA: TGTGCCAGTGCGACAGGGGCCTCTACAGATACGCAGTATTTT.